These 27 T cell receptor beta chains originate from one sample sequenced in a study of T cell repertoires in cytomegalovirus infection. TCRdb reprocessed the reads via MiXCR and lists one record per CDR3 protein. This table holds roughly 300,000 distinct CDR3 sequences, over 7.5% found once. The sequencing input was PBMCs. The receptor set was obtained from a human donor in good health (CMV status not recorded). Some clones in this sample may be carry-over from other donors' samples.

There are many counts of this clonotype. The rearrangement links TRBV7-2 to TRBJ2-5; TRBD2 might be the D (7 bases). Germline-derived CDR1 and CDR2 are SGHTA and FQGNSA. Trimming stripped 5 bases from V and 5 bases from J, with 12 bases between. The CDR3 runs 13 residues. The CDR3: CASSPSGGETQYF. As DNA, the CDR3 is TGTGCCAGCAGCCCCTCGGGGGGCGAGACCCAGTACTTC.

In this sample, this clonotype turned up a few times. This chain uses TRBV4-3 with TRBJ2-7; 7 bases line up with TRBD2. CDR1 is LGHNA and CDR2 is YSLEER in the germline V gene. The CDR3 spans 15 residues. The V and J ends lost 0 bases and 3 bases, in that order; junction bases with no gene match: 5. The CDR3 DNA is TGCGCCAGCAGCCAAGATCTTGGGGGGGACTACGAGCAGTACTTC. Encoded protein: CASSQDLGGDYEQYF.

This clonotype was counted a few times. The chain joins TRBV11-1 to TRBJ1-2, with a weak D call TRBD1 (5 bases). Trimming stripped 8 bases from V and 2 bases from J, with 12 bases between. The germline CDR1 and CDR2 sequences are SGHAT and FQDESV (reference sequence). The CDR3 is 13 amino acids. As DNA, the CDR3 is TGTGCCAGCGGCGACAGACTAAACTATGGCTACACCTTC. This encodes CASGDRLNYGYTF. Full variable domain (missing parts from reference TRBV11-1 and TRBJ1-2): EAEVAQSPRYKITEKSQAVAFWCDPISGHATLYWYRQILGQGPELLVQFQDESVVDDSQLPKDRFSAERLKGVDSTLKIQPAELGDSAMYLCASGDRLNYGYTFGSGTRLTVV.

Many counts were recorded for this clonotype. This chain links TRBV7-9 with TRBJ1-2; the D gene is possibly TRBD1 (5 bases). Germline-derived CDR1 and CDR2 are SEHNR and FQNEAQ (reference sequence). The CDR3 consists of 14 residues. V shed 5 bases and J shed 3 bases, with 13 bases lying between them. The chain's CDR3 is CASSLVSGDYGYTF. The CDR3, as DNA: TGTGCCAGCAGCCTGGTATCGGGGGACTATGGCTACACCTTC.

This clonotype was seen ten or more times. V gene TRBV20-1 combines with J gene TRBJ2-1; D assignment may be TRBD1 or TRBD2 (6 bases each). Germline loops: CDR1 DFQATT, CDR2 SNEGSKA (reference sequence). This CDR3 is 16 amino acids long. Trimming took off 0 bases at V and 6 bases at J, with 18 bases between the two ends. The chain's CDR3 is CSARDVRGAPLNEQFF. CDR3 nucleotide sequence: TGCAGTGCTAGAGATGTAAGGGGGGCCCCCCTCAATGAGCAGTTCTTC.

CDR3 loop: CAWLDRAHEQFF. The CDR3 bases are TGTGCCTGGTTGGACAGGGCCCATGAGCAGTTCTTC. The J gene is TRBJ2-1, the V gene TRBV30; 8 bases map to TRBD1. Germline V gene data show CDR1 as GTSNPN and CDR2 as SVGIG (reference sequence). CDR3 length: 12 amino acids. J was trimmed by 8 bases and V by 5 bases; bases with no gene match: 5.

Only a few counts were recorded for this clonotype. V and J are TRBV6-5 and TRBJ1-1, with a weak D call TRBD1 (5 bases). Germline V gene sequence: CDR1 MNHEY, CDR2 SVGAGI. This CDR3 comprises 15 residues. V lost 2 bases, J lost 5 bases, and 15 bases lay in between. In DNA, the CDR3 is TGTGCCAGCAGTTACGGGGCAGGGATAAGGACTGAAGCTTTCTTT. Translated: CASSYGAGIRTEAFF.

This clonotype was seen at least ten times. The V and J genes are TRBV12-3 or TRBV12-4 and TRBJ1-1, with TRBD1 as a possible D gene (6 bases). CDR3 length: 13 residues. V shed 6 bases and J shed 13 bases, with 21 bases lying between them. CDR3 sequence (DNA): TGTGCCAGCAGCCCCGGGACACCGAGGTGGGGTTTCTTT. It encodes CASSPGTPRWGFF.

The CDR3 is CASSDKGVKGNTIYF. The DNA for the CDR3 is TGTGCCAGCAGTGATAAGGGAGTGAAGGGAAACACCATATATTTT. The chain carries TRBV25-1 and TRBJ1-3; D not certain. Germline V lookup: CDR1 MGHDK, CDR2 SYGVNS. Trimming shortened V by 3 bases and J by 4 bases, and 13 bases separated the two germline ends. The CDR3 runs to 15 residues. The complete variable domain, with remaining parts taken from reference TRBV25-1 and TRBJ1-3, reads EADIYQTPRYLVIGTGKKITLECSQTMGHDKMYWYQQDPGMELHLIHYSYGVNSTEKGDLSSESTVSRIRTEHFPLTLESARPSHTSQYLCASSDKGVKGNTIYFGEGSWLTVV.

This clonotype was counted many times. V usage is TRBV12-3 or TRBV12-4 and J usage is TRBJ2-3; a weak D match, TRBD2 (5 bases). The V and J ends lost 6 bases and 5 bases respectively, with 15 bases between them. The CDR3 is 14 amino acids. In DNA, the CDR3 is TGTGCCAGCAGCCGAGCGGATTGGGGAGATACGCAGTATTTT. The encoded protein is CASSRADWGDTQYF.

The CDR3, as DNA: TGTGCCAGTAGGTCGGCCGATCAGCCCCAGCATTTT. Protein sequence: CASRSADQPQHF. This chain uses TRBV19 with TRBJ1-5; D unclear. The CDR3 sequence is 12 residues long. CDR1 LNHDA and CDR2 SQIVND come from the germline V gene (reference sequence). Between the trimmed V and J ends, which lost 6 bases and 5 bases, there was a span of 8 bases.

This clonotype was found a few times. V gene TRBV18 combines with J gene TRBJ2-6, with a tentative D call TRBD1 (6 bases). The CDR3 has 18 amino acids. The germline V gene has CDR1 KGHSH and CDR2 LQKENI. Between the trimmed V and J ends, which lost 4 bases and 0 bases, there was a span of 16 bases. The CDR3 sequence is CASSHSGTQSSGANVLTF. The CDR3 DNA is TGTGCCAGCTCACATTCCGGGACACAGAGCTCTGGGGCCAACGTCCTGACTTTC.

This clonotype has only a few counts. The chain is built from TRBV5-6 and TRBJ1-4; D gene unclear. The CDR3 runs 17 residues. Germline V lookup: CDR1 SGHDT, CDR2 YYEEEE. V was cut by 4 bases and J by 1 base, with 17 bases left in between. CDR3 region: CASSPVGRRLTNEKLFF. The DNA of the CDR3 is TGTGCCAGCAGCCCCGTGGGTCGGAGACTAACTAATGAAAAACTGTTTTTT. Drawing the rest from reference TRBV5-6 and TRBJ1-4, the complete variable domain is DAGVTQSPTHLIKTRGQQVTLRCSPKSGHDTVSWYQQALGQGPQFIFQYYEEEERQRGNFPDRFSGHQFPNYSSELNVNALLLGDSALYLCASSPVGRRLTNEKLFFGSGTQLSVL.

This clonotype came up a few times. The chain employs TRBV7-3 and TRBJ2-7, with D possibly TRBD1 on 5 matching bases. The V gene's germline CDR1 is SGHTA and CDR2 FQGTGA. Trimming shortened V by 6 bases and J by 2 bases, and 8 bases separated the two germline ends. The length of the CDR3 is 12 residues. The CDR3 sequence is CASSTGTYEQYF. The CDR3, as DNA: TGTGCCAGCAGTACAGGAACCTACGAGCAGTACTTC.

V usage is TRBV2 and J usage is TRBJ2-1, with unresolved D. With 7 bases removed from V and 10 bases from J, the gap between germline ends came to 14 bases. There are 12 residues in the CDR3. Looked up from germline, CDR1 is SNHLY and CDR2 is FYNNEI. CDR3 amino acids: CASKIRTIEQFF. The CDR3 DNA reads TGTGCCAGCAAGATACGGACCATCGAGCAGTTCTTC.

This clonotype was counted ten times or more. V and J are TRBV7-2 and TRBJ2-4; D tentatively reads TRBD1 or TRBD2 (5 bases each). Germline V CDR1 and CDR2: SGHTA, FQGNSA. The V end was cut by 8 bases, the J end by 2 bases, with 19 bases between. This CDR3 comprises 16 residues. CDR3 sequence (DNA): TGTGCCAGCGCGGGCAGGGAGCGCTTATCCAAAAACATTCAGTACTTC. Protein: CASAGRERLSKNIQYF.

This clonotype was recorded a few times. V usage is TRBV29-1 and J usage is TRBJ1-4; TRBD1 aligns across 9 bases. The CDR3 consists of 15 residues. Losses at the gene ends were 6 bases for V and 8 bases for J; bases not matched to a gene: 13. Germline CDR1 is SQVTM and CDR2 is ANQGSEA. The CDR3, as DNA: TGCAGCGTCGAGGGGACGGACAGGGGTCGGGAAAAACTGTTTTTT. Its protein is CSVEGTDRGREKLFF.

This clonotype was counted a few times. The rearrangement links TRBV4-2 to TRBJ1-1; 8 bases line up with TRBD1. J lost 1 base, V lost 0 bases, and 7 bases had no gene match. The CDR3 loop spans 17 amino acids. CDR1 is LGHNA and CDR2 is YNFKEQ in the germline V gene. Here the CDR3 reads CASSQDRDRGSNTEAFF. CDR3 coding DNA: TGTGCCAGCAGCCAAGATCGAGACAGGGGATCGAACACTGAAGCTTTCTTT.

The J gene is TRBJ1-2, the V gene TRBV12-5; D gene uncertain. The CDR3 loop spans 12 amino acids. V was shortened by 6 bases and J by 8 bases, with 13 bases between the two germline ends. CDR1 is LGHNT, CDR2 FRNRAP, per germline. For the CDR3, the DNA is TGTGCTAGTGGCCCCGAGGGAGGCGGCTACACCTTC. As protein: CASGPEGGGYTF.

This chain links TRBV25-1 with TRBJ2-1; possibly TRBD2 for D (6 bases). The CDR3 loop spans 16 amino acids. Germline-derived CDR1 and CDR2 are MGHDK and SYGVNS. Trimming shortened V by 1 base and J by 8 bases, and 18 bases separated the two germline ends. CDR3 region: CASSESPGAGGDEQFF. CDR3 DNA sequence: TGTGCCAGCAGTGAATCCCCGGGAGCAGGTGGGGATGAGCAGTTCTTC.

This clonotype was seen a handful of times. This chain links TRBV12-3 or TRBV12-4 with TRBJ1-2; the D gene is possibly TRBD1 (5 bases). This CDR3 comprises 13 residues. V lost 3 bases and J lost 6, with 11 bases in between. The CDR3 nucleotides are TGTGCCAGCAGTTTTTCAGGGAAGAATGGCTACACCTTC. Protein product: CASSFSGKNGYTF.

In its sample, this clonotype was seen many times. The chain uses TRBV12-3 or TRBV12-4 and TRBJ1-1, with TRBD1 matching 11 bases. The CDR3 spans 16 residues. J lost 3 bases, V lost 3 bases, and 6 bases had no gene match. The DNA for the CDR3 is TGTGCCAGCAGTTTGGGACAGGGGGTTGGATACACTGAAGCTTTCTTT. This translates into CASSLGQGVGYTEAFF.

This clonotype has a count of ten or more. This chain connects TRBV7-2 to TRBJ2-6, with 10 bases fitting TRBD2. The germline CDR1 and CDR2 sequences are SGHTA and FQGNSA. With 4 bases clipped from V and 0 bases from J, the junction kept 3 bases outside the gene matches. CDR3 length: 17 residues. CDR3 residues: CASSSLAGASGANVLTF. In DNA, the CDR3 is TGTGCCAGCAGCTCCCTAGCGGGGGCCTCTGGGGCCAACGTCCTGACTTTC.

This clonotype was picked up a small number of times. In nucleotides, the CDR3 is TGTGCCAGTCAGACAGGGCTCAAGAACGAGCAGTACTTC. This codes for CASQTGLKNEQYF. V is TRBV7-2 and J is TRBJ2-7; TRBD1 agrees at 7 bases. The CDR3 has 13 amino acids. The V segment lost 9 bases and the J segment 5 bases; nucleotides outside the gene matches: 10. Germline values: CDR1 SGHTA, CDR2 FQGNSA.

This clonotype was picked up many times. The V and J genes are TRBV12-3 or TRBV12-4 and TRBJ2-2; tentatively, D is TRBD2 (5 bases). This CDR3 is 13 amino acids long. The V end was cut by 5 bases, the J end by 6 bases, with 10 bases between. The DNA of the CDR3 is TGTGCCAGCAGTCGGTCTAGCTCCGGGGAGCTGTTTTTT. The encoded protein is CASSRSSSGELFF.

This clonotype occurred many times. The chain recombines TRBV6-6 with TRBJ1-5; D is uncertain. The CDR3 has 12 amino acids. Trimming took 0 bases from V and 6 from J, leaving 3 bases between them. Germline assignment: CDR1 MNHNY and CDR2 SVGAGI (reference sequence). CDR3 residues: CASSYSSQPQHF. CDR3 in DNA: TGTGCCAGCAGTTACTCGTCTCAGCCCCAGCATTTT.

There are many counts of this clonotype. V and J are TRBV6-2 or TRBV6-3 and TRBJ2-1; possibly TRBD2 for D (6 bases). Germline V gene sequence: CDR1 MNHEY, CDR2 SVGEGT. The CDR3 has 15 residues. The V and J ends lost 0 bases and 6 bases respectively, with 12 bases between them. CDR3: CASSYSEGEGNEQFF. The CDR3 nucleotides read TGTGCCAGCAGTTACTCGGAGGGAGAGGGCAATGAGCAGTTCTTC.